This TCR beta chain was sequenced during a study of OX40 agonist ivuxolimab in advanced cancers. Looking at the study overall: The study gave patients intravenous ivuxolimab at 0.01 to 10 mg/kg every 2 weeks. Prior anti-PD-1, anti-PD-L1 or anti-CTLA-4 therapy did not bar entry, and more than 35% had some.

Autoimmune disease history or systemic immunosuppression excluded patients. Samples of blood were obtained at baseline, on cycle 4 day 1, and on cycle 7 day 1. This CDR3 contains 14 residues. Germline CDR1 is SQVTM and CDR2 is ANQGSEA. The J segment lost 6 bases and the V segment lost 6 bases, leaving 7 bases of the junction unmatched. The method was immunoSEQ multiplex PCR; TCRdb's version includes in-frame clones alone and lacks a portion of them. Found here are 30,000 to 45,000 clones, around 80% of them singletons; the top ten hold less than 2%. The clonotype originates from an adult with an advanced solid tumor such as melanoma, head and neck, liver or kidney cancer. This sequence joins TRBV29-1 and TRBJ2-2, with 10 nucleotides matching TRBD1. Sequences were derived from CD4+ or CD8+ T cells sorted from blood, sampled in a trial of the OX40 agonist ivuxolimab. Here the CDR3 DNA reads TGCAGCGTCTCGACAGGGGGCGCGTCCGGGGAGCTGTTTTTT. This sequence encodes CSVSTGGASGELFF.